The clone carrying this T cell receptor (beta chain) was found once. The antigen remains undetermined. Sorted cell numbers of roughly 19,000 to 1,000,000, with 10%, 30% or 50% RNA, served as input for naive CD8 libraries. CD8+CD4-CCR7+CD45RA+ cells were sorted as naive CD8 T cells. The source of the sample is a study of molecular identifiers for immune sequencing clone quantification. General study results and limits: Clone sizes that are highly expanded could be underestimated when identical TCR molecules share a barcode.

Germline V gene data show CDR1 as MGHRA and CDR2 as YSYEKL. Trimming pared 4 bases from V and 11 bases from J, leaving 19 bases between. The CDR3 totals 14 residues. From the PCR reads, TCRdb called clonotypes with MiXCR, one entry per CDR3 protein. The table includes approximately 63,000 distinct CDR3 sequences, 15% to 20% detected once. The receptor's source is a human donor in good health. Some libraries in this study had Jurkat cell RNA spiked in. Input material: naive CD8+ T cells from blood, with Jurkat cell RNA spiked in. The subset was: FACS-sorted CD8+CD4-CCR7+CD45RA+ naive T cells. The J gene is TRBJ2-3, the V gene TRBV4-1; D ambiguous. CDR3 residues: CASSLTFATNEQYF. In DNA, the CDR3 is TGCGCCAGCAGCCTCACCTTTGCCACAAATGAGCAGTATTTT.